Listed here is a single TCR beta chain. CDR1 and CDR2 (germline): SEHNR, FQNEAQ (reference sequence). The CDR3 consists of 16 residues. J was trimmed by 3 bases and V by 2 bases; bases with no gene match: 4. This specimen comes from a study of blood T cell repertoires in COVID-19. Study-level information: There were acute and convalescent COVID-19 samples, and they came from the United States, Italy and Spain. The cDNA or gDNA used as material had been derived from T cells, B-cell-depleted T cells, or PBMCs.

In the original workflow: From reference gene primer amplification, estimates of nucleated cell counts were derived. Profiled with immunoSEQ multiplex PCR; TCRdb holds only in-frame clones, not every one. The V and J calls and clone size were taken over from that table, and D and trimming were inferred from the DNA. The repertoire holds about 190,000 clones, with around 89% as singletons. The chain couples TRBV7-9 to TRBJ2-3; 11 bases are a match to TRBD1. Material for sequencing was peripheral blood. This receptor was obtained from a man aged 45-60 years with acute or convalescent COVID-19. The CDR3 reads CASSLNGQGATDTQYF. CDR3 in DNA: TGTGCCAGCAGCTTAAATGGACAGGGGGCGACAGATACGCAGTATTTT.